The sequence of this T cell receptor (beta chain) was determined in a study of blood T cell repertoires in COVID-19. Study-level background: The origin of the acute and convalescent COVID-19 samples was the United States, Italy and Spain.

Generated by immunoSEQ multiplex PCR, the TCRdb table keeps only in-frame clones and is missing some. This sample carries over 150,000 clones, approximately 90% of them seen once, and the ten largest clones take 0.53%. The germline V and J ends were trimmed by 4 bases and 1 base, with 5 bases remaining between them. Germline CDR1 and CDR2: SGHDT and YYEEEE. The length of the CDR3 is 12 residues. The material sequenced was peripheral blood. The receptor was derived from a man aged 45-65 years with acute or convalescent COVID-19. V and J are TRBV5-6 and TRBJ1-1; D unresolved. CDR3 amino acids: CASSAGNTEAFF. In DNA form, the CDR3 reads TGTGCCAGCAGCGCGGGGAACACTGAAGCTTTCTTT.